The table lists the clone carrying this T cell receptor beta chain with a count of one. No antigen is known for it. The record originates from a study of T cells after yellow fever vaccination. Study findings and constraints: Primary-vaccination clones mostly resurfaced post-booster (96% CD4, roughly 90% CD8). There was a small share of clonotypes that showed up in both the CD4 and CD8 compartments.

Trimming removed 0 bases from V and 1 base from J, with 8 bases in between. CDR1 and CDR2 (germline): SGHNT, YYREEE (reference sequence). The CDR3 runs to 16 residues. TCRdb called the 5' RACE reads again in MiXCR, with one record for every CDR3 protein. The table lists 400,000 or so distinct CDR3 sequences, around a tenth of them singletons. This chain joins TRBV5-4 and TRBJ2-6; D is unclear. The specimen comprised PBMCs, sampled on the day of the first yellow fever vaccination. This TCR came from a man aged 18 to 35 who received the YFV17D yellow fever vaccine. DNA for the CDR3: TGTGCCAGCAGCTTGGGGTTGGATTCTGGGGCCAACGTCCTGACTTTC. It is translated as CASSLGLDSGANVLTF.